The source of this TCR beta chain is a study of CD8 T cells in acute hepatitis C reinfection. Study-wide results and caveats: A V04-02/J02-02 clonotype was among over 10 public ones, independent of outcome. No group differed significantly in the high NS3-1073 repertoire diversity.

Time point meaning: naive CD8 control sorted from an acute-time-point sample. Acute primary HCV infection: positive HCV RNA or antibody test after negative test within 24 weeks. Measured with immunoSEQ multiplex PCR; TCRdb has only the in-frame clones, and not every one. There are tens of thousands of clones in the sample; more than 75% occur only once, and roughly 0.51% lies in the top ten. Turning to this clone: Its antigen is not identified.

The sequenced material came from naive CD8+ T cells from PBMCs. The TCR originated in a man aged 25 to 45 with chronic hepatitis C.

The DNA for the CDR3 is TGTGCCAGCAGTGAAGAGGGGAGCACAGATACGCAGTATTTT. Protein sequence: CASSEEGSTDTQYF. This rearrangement joins TRBV2 to TRBJ2-3, with a possible D match to TRBD1 (5 bases). Per the germline V gene, CDR1 is SNHLY and CDR2 is FYNNEI. The V end was cut by 1 base, the J end by 0 bases, with 5 bases between. The CDR3 has 14 amino acids.